The next 20 T cell receptor beta chains were all read from a single sample in a study of T-cell reconstitution after alpha-beta-depleted transplantation in children. During its preparation, the TCRbeta library received unique molecular identifiers. TCRdb ran MiXCR on the PCR reads and lists one entry per CDR3 protein. The table lists 300,000 to 400,000 distinct CDR3 sequences, about 17% of them singletons. The specimen was PBMCs, mostly from graft donor cells, collected 360 days after TCRalphabeta/CD19-depleted stem cell transplant. Source of these receptors: a male patient aged 2 to 9 who had a stem cell transplant for acute lymphoblastic leukemia, so the T cells may come from the graft donor.

J is TRBJ2-1 and V is TRBV20-1, with TRBD2 as a possible D gene (5 bases). Germline V gives CDR1 DFQATT, CDR2 SNEGSKA (reference sequence). V lost 6 bases, J lost 2 bases, and 11 bases lay in between. The length of the CDR3 is 13 residues. CDR3 DNA: TGCAGTGCGAGCGGATTCCCCTACAATGAGCAGTTCTTC. Residues: CSASGFPYNEQFF.

The chain combines TRBV4-1 with TRBJ2-4, with a tentative D call TRBD1 (5 bases). V dropped 1 base and J dropped 9 bases, with 22 bases sitting between them. Germline lookup yields CDR1 MGHRA and CDR2 YSYEKL. The CDR3 has 17 amino acids. The CDR3 sequence: CASSQAPGSRLSPIQYF. The CDR3 nucleotides are TGCGCCAGCAGCCAAGCGCCAGGGTCCCGTCTGAGCCCCATTCAGTACTTC.

This CDR3 is CASSPSTGYPGETQYF. CDR3 nucleotide sequence: TGTGCCAGCTCACCATCGACAGGGTACCCCGGAGAGACCCAGTACTTC. The rearrangement joins TRBV18 to TRBJ2-5; TRBD1 aligns across 7 bases. Trimming took 2 bases from V and 4 from J; bases not matched to a gene: 10. This CDR3 is built from 16 residues. Germline CDR1 is KGHSH and CDR2 is LQKENI.

This sequence joins TRBV9 and TRBJ1-2, with TRBD1 matching 9 bases. After removal of 1 base from V and 2 bases from J, the junction contained 3 bases not matched to a gene. Per the germline V gene, CDR1 is SGDLS and CDR2 is YYNGEE. This CDR3 region has 15 residues. The CDR3 sequence is CASSVRGQGNYGYTF. The CDR3 coding sequence is TGTGCCAGCAGCGTACGAGGACAGGGGAACTATGGCTACACCTTC.

V and J are TRBV2 and TRBJ2-5; 8 bases are shared with TRBD1. V lost 1 base and J lost 5; bases outside the gene matches: 6. The CDR3 sequence is 15 residues long. From germline, CDR1 is SNHLY and CDR2 FYNNEI. CDR3 loop: CASSEERTGLETQYF. DNA of the CDR3: TGTGCCAGCAGTGAAGAGCGGACAGGGTTGGAGACCCAGTACTTC.

The chain uses TRBV6-5 and TRBJ2-3; D uncertain. Deletions cut 7 bases from V and 6 bases from J, with 11 bases between. Germline CDR1 MNHEY, CDR2 SVGAGI. The CDR3 covers 12 residues. CDR3 residues: CASNAIGDTQYF. The CDR3 bases are TGTGCCAGCAACGCCATAGGGGATACGCAGTATTTT.

The table lists this clonotype with a few counts. V is TRBV5-1 and J is TRBJ1-1; 7 bases align to TRBD1. The J segment lost 5 bases and the V segment lost 4 bases, leaving 11 bases of the junction unmatched. The CDR3 runs 15 residues. Per germline, CDR1 SGHRS and CDR2 YFSETQ. DNA of the CDR3: TGCGCCAGCAGCCCGCGAGGGAGGGGGCGGACTGAAGCTTTCTTT. Translation: CASSPRGRGRTEAFF.

This sequence joins TRBV7-2 and TRBJ2-1; 8 bases line up with TRBD2. From germline, CDR1 is SGHTA and CDR2 FQGNSA. This CDR3 is built from 16 residues. The junction had 10 bases not matched to a gene; V was cut back by 4 bases and J by 5 bases. The CDR3: CASSSLSGKIHNEQFF. In nucleotides, the CDR3 is TGTGCCAGCAGCTCCCTTAGCGGGAAAATTCACAATGAGCAGTTCTTC.

The chain combines TRBV6-1 with TRBJ2-7; D is uncertain. Germline V CDR1 and CDR2: MNHNS, SASEGT. CDR3 size: 15 residues. Trimming took off 6 bases at V and 0 bases at J, with 15 bases between the two ends. CDR3 sequence reads: CASRTVAHSSYEQYF. The CDR3 nucleotides are TGTGCCAGCAGGACCGTAGCCCATAGCTCCTACGAGCAGTACTTC.

The V gene is TRBV10-3, the J gene TRBJ2-7, with D perhaps matching TRBD1 (5 bases). CDR3 length: 12 residues. Germline V gene sequence: CDR1 ENHRY, CDR2 SYGVKD. Trimming took 3 bases from V and 3 from J, leaving 6 bases between them. Written as DNA, the CDR3 is TGTGCCATCAGTGACGACAGCTACGAGCAGTACTTC. Residues: CAISDDSYEQYF.

The chain couples TRBV12-3 or TRBV12-4 to TRBJ1-2; 7 bases match TRBD1. Losses at the gene ends were 8 bases for V and 4 bases for J; bases not matched to a gene: 13. The CDR3 totals 15 residues. The chain's CDR3 is CASGGDAGGSYGYTF. The CDR3, as DNA: TGTGCCAGCGGGGGGGACGCAGGGGGGAGCTATGGCTACACCTTC.

This CDR3 reads CASSDRTGTGKEKLFF. The CDR3 coding sequence is TGTGCCAGCAGCGACCGAACCGGGACAGGGAAAGAAAAACTGTTTTTT. This rearrangement joins TRBV7-9 to TRBJ1-4; TRBD1 aligns across 9 bases. V was pared by 5 bases and J by 8 bases, with 12 bases of the junction left unmatched. Germline CDR1 reads SEHNR; CDR2 reads FQNEAQ (reference sequence). The CDR3 contains 16 residues. The whole variable domain, filled in from reference TRBV7-9 and TRBJ1-4, reads DTGVSQNPRHKITKRGQNVTFRCDPISEHNRLYWYRQTLGQGPEFLTYFQNEAQLEKSRLLSDRFSAERPKGSFSTLEIQRTEQGDSAMYLCASSDRTGTGKEKLFFGSGTQLSVL.

The rearrangement joins TRBV20-1 to TRBJ2-5, with 10 positions matching TRBD2. The CDR3 extends over 14 amino acids. The V segment lost 2 bases and the J segment 5 bases; nucleotides outside the gene matches: 5. Per germline, CDR1 DFQATT and CDR2 SNEGSKA (reference sequence). This chain's CDR3 is CSARYSGRPETQYF. As DNA, the CDR3 is TGCAGTGCTAGATATAGCGGGAGGCCTGAGACCCAGTACTTC.

This clonotype was recorded at least ten times. This rearrangement joins TRBV6-2 or TRBV6-3 to TRBJ2-1; 7 bases are a match to TRBD2. V lost 3 bases, J lost 6 bases, and 14 bases stayed unmatched. Germline V gives CDR1 MNHEY, CDR2 SVGEGT. The CDR3 extends over 17 amino acids. CDR3 coding DNA: TGTGCCAGCAGTTATCCCCCCGAGCGGGGCTGGGGCAATGAGCAGTTCTTC. It encodes CASSYPPERGWGNEQFF.

This clonotype showed up just a few times. V is TRBV24-1 and J is TRBJ2-5; 8 bases match TRBD2. The CDR3 totals 17 residues. CDR1 is KGHDR, CDR2 SFDVKD, per germline. After removal of 4 bases from V and 2 bases from J, the junction contained 11 bases not matched to a gene. CDR3 nucleotides: TGTGCCACCAGTGACGCGCACGGAAGCGGGAGTCAAGAGACCCAGTACTTC. It yields the protein CATSDAHGSGSQETQYF.

This clonotype has more than one count but fewer than ten. The J gene is TRBJ2-3, the V gene TRBV7-2, with D possibly matching TRBD2 (6 bases). V was cut by 5 bases and J by 3 bases, with 15 bases left in between. Germline CDR1 is SGHTA and CDR2 is FQGNSA. This CDR3 comprises 15 residues. The CDR3 bases are TGTGCCAGCAGCATTAGCCGGGAGAGGACAGATACGCAGTATTTT. This encodes CASSISRERTDTQYF.

Remarks on this clonotype: The conserved phenylalanine or tryptophan is not found at the CDR3 terminus, so this likely reflects a read error. V is TRBV11-1 and J is TRBJ1-1, with a weak D call TRBD1 (6 bases). The ends were cut back, 1 base at V and 8 bases at J, with 11 bases in the middle. This CDR3 spans 13 amino acids. The V gene's germline CDR1 is SGHAT and CDR2 FQDESV (reference sequence). The CDR3 protein is CASSLVGGTEAFI. In DNA form, the CDR3 reads TGTGCCAGCAGCTTAGTAGGGGGGACCGAAGCTTTCATT.

This clonotype was picked up one time. The V gene is TRBV27, the J gene TRBJ2-5; D is tentatively TRBD1 or TRBD2 (7 bases each). The CDR3 has 14 residues. Germline V gives CDR1 MNHEY, CDR2 SMNVEV (reference sequence). V gave up 6 bases and J gave up 7 bases, with 18 bases separating them. The CDR3 DNA follows: TGTGCCAGCAGGGGGGGGACAGACCCCCGGACCCAGTACTTC. This gives the protein CASRGGTDPRTQYF.

This clonotype has only a few counts. This sequence joins TRBV20-1 and TRBJ1-6, with TRBD1 identical over 10 bases. The V segment lost 6 bases and the J segment 10 bases; nucleotides outside the gene matches: 6. The CDR3 has 13 residues. Germline V CDR1 and CDR2: DFQATT, SNEGSKA (reference sequence). The DNA for the CDR3 is TGCAGTGCCCGGGGACAGGGGACATCACCCCTCCACTTT. This sequence encodes CSARGQGTSPLHF.

The gene calls are TRBV6-5 and TRBJ2-3, with a possible D match to TRBD2 (6 bases). The CDR3 has 17 residues. Germline values: CDR1 MNHEY, CDR2 SVGAGI. Trimming cost V 0 bases and J 0 bases, with 13 bases left between them. The CDR3 loop is CASSYSGLATSTDTQYF. In nucleotides, the CDR3 is TGTGCCAGCAGTTACTCTGGGCTAGCGACTAGCACAGATACGCAGTATTTT.